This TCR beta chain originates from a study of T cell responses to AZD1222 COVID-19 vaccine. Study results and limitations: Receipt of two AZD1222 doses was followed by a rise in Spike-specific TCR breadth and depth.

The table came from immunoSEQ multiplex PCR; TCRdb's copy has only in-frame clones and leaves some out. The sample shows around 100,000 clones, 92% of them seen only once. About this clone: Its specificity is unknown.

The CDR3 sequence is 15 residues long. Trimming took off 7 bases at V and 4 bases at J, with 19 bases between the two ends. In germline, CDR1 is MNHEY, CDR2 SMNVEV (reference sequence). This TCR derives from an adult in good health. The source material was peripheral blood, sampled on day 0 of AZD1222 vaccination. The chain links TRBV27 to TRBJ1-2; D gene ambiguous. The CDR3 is CASNSGPQDGYGYTF. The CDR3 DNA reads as TGTGCCAGCAATTCCGGGCCCCAAGATGGCTATGGCTACACCTTC.